Detailed here is one T cell receptor beta chain. Antigen unknown. Germline loops: CDR1 WSHSY, CDR2 SAAADI. CDR3 length: 11 amino acids. J lost 8 bases, V lost 8 bases, and 5 bases had no gene match. The sample belongs to a study of cytomegalovirus exposure and HLA in healthy donors. Overall study: An earlier analysis identified 117 million unique TCR beta sequences in about 170 million T cells. Overall study findings and caveats: Specificity of a few CMV-associated chains for CMV antigens was verified in vitro. Several V segments, TRBV6-2 and TRBV6-3 among them, could not be told apart and were dropped. Sequencing likely caused a cluster of highly shared sequence variants.

PCR was performed using 60 Vbeta and 13 Jbeta primers. Libraries were prepared by immunoSEQ multiplex PCR; TCRdb keeps only in-frame clonotypes and omits some of them. The sample totals roughly 220,000 clones; its top ten clones hold more than 0.95%. This rearrangement joins TRBV10-2 to TRBJ1-2, with 7 nucleotides matching TRBD1. The specimen sequenced was PBMCs. This clonotype was obtained from a girl under 10 years old in good health and CMV-seropositive. Written as DNA, the CDR3 is TGCGCCAGCGTCGGGACAGACGGCTACACCTTC. Protein product: CASVGTDGYTF.